The present entry profiles one TCR beta chain with its context. The data derive from a study of blood T cell repertoires in COVID-19. As for the study in general: Samples representing acute and convalescent COVID-19 were sourced from the United States, Italy and Spain.

The germline V and J ends were trimmed by 6 bases and 0 bases, with 12 bases remaining between them. The germline V gene has CDR1 LNHDA and CDR2 SQIVND (reference sequence). The CDR3 has 15 amino acids. How the authors handled the data: Reference gene primer amplification yielded estimated nucleated cell counts. The method was immunoSEQ multiplex PCR; TCRdb's version includes in-frame clones alone and lacks a portion of them. V, J and clone size reflect that table, while D and trimming were determined from the DNA. The sample shows about 190,000 clones, roughly 90% of them seen only once. Sequencing was performed on peripheral blood. The V and J genes are TRBV19 and TRBJ1-3, with D perhaps TRBD1 (6 bases). The source of this sequence is a man aged 50 to 60 with acute or convalescent COVID-19. The CDR3 DNA sequence: TGTGCCAGTAGCCTTACAGGGAGCTCTGGAAACACCATATATTTT. Translating gives CASSLTGSSGNTIYF.